What follows describes a single T cell receptor beta chain. The antigen is undetermined. CD4+ T cells were isolated after less than 13 days of culture. TCRdb keeps only in-frame clones here, not all; method: immunoSEQ multiplex PCR. The sample records roughly 48,000 clones, 50% to 70% being singletons. This record comes from a study of vaccination effects on CD4 cells after COVID-19. Overall study: The participants, recipients of two vaccine doses, got either BNT162b2 or mRNA-1273. Each culture well received a few million PBMC. These cells were then cultured in IMDM with roughly 9.8 IU/ml IL-2 and about 9.9 ug/ml peptides. Study findings and constraints: Healthy vaccine recipients' vaccine-induced clones were almost all SARS-CoV-2 mono-reactive. The study dataset contains few convalescent patients and includes no early post-infection timepoints.

Germline values: CDR1 SGDLS, CDR2 YYNGEE. CDR3 length equals 17 residues. V lost 1 base to trimming and J lost 1 base; unmatched junction nucleotides: 10. The sequence derives from a human donor who received a COVID-19 vaccine. Source: CD4+ T cells from PBMCs cultured without peptide, taken before COVID-19 vaccination. V and J are TRBV9 and TRBJ2-5; 7 positions agree with TRBD2. The CDR3 is CASSVSWAGAVQETQYF. DNA for the CDR3: TGTGCCAGCAGCGTATCGTGGGCGGGAGCCGTCCAAGAGACCCAGTACTTC.